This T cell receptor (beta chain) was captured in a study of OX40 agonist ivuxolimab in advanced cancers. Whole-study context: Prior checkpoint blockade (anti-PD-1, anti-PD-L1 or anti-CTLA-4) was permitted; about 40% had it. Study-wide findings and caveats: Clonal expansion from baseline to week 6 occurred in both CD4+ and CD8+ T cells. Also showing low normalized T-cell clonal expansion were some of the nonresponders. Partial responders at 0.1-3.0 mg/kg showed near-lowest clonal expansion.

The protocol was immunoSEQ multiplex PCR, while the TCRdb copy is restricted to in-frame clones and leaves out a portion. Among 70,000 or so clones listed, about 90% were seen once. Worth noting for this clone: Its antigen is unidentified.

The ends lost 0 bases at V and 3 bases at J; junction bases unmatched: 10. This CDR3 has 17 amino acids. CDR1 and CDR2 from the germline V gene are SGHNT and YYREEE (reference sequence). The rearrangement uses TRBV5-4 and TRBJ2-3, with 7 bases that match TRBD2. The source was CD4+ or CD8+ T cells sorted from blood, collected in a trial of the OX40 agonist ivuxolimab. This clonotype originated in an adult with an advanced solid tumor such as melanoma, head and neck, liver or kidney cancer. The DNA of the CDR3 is TGTGCCAGCAGCTTGGCTGTACGGGACTACACGACAGATACGCAGTATTTT. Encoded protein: CASSLAVRDYTTDTQYF.